A selection of T cell receptor beta chains follows, all from one sample in a study of Graves' ophthalmopathy and Graves' hyperthyroidism. TCRdb ran MiXCR on the multiplex PCR reads and lists one entry per CDR3 protein. This table holds about 620,000 distinct CDR3 sequences, approximately 22% found once. Material: peripheral blood. All receptors come from a woman aged 18-30 years with stable Graves' hyperthyroidism. Some clones in this sample may be carry-over from other donors' samples. Both conserved end residues are part of each CDR3. The order of the fields is V gene, clone size, D gene, J gene, CDR3 protein, CDR3 DNA. D genes are given only for firm matches. Clone size is not always given. Where it is, it says once, few, many or a class for expanded clones.

v_call: TRBV5-1
clone_size: many
d_call: -
j_call: TRBJ1-1
cdr3_aa: CASRLREGTEAFF
cdr3_nt: TGCGCCAGCAGGCTTAGGGAGGGCACTGAAGCTTTCTTT

v_call: TRBV5-1
clone_size: -
d_call: TRBD1
j_call: TRBJ1-2
cdr3_aa: CASSFFGQGHGYTF
cdr3_nt: TGCGCCAGCAGCTTTTTTGGACAGGGCCATGGCTACACCTTC

v_call: TRBV3-1
clone_size: -
d_call: TRBD1
j_call: TRBJ1-1
cdr3_aa: CASSQPLGQGAEAFF
cdr3_nt: TGTGCCAGCAGCCAACCCCTCGGACAGGGGGCTGAAGCTTTCTTT

v_call: TRBV11-2
clone_size: few
d_call: -
j_call: TRBJ2-2
cdr3_aa: CASSLGEQGPTGELFF
cdr3_nt: TGTGCCAGCAGCTTAGGGGAACAGGGCCCCACCGGGGAGCTGTTTTTT

v_call: TRBV18
clone_size: many
d_call: -
j_call: TRBJ1-1
cdr3_aa: CASSPPQGRTEAFF
cdr3_nt: TGTGCCAGCTCACCACCGCAGGGAAGGACTGAAGCTTTCTTT

v_call: TRBV7-3
clone_size: many
d_call: TRBD1
j_call: TRBJ1-3
cdr3_aa: CASRSGTEEKRNTIYF
cdr3_nt: TGTGCCAGCAGATCCGGGACAGAGGAAAAAAGAAACACCATATATTTT

v_call: TRBV15
clone_size: -
d_call: -
j_call: TRBJ2-7
cdr3_aa: CATSRSLVHYEQHF
cdr3_nt: TGTGCCACCAGCAGATCTCTAGTTCACTACGAGCAGCACTTC

v_call: TRBV6-5
clone_size: -
d_call: -
j_call: TRBJ2-7
cdr3_aa: CASSYLIRGEHEQYF
cdr3_nt: TGTGCCAGCAGTTACTTGATCAGGGGAGAACACGAGCAGTACTTC

v_call: TRBV12-3/TRBV12-4
clone_size: -
d_call: -
j_call: TRBJ1-5
cdr3_aa: CASSLQQGGRSNQPQHF
cdr3_nt: TGTGCCAGCAGTTTGCAGCAGGGCGGGCGTAGCAATCAGCCCCAGCATTTT

v_call: TRBV30
clone_size: -
d_call: -
j_call: TRBJ1-5
cdr3_aa: CAWNIRGQPQHF
cdr3_nt: TGTGCCTGGAACATCAGGGGTCAGCCCCAGCATTTT

v_call: TRBV29-1
clone_size: -
d_call: -
j_call: TRBJ2-7
cdr3_aa: CSVLMSRAYEQYF
cdr3_nt: TGCAGCGTTCTTATGTCCCGGGCCTACGAGCAGTACTTC

v_call: TRBV7-8
clone_size: -
d_call: -
j_call: TRBJ2-7
cdr3_aa: CASSLATGGGIYEQYF
cdr3_nt: TGTGCCAGCAGCTTAGCGACGGGTGGAGGGATCTACGAGCAGTACTTC

v_call: TRBV7-6
clone_size: many
d_call: -
j_call: TRBJ2-5
cdr3_aa: CASSPPATGTGGRTQYF
cdr3_nt: TGTGCCAGCAGTCCCCCAGCAACCGGGACCGGGGGACGGACCCAGTACTTC